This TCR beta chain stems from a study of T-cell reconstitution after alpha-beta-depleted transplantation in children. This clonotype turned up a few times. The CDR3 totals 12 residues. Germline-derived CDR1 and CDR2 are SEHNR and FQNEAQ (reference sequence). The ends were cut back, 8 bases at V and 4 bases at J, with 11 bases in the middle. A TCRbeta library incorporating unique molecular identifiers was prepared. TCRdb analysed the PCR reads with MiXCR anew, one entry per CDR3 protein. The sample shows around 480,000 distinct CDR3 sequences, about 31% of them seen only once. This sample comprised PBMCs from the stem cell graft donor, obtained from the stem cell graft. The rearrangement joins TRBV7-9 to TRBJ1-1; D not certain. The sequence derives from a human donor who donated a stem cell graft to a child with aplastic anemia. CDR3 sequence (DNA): TGTGCCAGCCAGGTTGTAGGCACTGAAGCTTTCTTT. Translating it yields CASQVVGTEAFF.